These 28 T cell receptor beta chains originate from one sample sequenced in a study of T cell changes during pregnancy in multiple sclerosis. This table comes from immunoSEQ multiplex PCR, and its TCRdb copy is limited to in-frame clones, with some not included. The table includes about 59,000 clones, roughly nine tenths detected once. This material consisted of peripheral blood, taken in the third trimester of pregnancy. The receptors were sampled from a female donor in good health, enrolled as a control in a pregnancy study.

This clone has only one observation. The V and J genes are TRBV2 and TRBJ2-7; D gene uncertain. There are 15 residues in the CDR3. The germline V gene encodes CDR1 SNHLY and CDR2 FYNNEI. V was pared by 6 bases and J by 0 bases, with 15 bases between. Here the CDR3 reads CASRASVRSSYEQYF. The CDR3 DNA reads TGTGCCAGCAGGGCGAGTGTGAGGAGCTCCTACGAGCAGTACTTC.

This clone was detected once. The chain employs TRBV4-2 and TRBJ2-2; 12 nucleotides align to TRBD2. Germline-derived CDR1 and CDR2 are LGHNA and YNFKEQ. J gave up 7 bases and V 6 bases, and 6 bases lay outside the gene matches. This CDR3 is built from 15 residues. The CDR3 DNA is TGTGCCAGCAGTGTACCGGGACTAGCGGGCGGGGAGCTGTTTTTT. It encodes CASSVPGLAGGELFF.

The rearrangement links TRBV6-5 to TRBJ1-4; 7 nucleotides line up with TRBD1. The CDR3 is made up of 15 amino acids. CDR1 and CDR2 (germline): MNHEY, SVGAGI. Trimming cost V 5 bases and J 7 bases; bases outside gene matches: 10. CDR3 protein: CASSAGGSVGEKLFF. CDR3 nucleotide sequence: TGTGCCAGCAGTGCAGGGGGTTCTGTGGGTGAAAAACTGTTTTTT.

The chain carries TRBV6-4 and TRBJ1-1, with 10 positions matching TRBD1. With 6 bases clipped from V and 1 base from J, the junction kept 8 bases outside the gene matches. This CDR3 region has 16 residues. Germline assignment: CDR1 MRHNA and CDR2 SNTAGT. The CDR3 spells CASSRTGTGENTEAFF. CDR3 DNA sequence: TGTGCCAGCAGCCGAACCGGGACAGGGGAGAACACTGAAGCTTTCTTT.

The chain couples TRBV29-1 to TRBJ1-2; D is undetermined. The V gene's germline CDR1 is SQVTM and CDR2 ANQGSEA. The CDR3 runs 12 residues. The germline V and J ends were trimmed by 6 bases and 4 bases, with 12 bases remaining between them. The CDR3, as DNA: TGCAGCGTCAATTTCGGGGTCTATGGCTACACCTTC. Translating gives CSVNFGVYGYTF.

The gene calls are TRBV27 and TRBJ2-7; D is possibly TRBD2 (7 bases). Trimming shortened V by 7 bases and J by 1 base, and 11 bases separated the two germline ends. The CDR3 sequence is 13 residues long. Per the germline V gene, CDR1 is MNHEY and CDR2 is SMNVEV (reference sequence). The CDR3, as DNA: TGTGCCAGCACGAGGGGGGGGTCCTACGAGCAGTACTTC. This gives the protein CASTRGGSYEQYF.

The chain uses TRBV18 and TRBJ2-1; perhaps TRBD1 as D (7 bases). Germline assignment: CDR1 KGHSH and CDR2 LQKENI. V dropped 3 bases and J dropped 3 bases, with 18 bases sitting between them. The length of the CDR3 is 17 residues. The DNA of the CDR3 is TGTGCCAGCTCACCGAAATGGGGGGACAGCTACTACAATGAGCAGTTCTTC. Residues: CASSPKWGDSYYNEQFF. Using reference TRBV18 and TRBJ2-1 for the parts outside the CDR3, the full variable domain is NAGVMQNPRHLVRRRGQEARLRCSPMKGHSHVYWYRQLPEEGLKFMVYLQKENIIDESGMPKERFSAEFPKEGPSILRIQQVVRGDSAAYFCASSPKWGDSYYNEQFFGPGTRLTVL.

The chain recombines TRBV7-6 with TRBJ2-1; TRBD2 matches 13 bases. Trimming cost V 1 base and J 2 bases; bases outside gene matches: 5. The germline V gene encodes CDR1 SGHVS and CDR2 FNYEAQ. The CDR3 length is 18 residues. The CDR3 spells CASSLGLAGGITYNEQFF. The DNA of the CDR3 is TGTGCCAGCAGCTTAGGACTAGCGGGAGGTATAACCTACAATGAGCAGTTCTTC.

CDR3 nucleotides: TGTGCCAGCAGCTTGGAATCACAGAGAAGCACAGATACGCAGTATTTT. The encoded protein is CASSLESQRSTDTQYF. V is TRBV5-6 and J is TRBJ2-3; D not certain. This CDR3 contains 16 residues. The germline V gene encodes CDR1 SGHDT and CDR2 YYEEEE. With 0 bases removed from V and 0 bases from J, the gap between germline ends came to 11 bases.

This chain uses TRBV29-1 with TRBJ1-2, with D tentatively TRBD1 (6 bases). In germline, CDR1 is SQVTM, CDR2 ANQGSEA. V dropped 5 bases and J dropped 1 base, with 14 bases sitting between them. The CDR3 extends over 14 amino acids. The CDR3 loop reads CSVFEGDFNYGYTF. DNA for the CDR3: TGCAGCGTTTTCGAGGGGGATTTTAACTATGGCTACACCTTC. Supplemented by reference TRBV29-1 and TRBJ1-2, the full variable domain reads SAVISQKPSRDICQRGTSLTIQCQVDSQVTMMFWYRQQPGQSLTLIATANQGSEATYESGFVIDKFPISRPNLTFSTLTVSNMSPEDSSIYLCSVFEGDFNYGYTFGSGTRLTVV.

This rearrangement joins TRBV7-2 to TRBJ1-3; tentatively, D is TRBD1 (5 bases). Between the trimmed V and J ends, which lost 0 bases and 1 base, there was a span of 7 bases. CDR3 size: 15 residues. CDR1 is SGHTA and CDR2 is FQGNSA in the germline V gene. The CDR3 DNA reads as TGTGCCAGCAGCTTAGCCGGGGGGTCTGGAAACACCATATATTTT. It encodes CASSLAGGSGNTIYF.

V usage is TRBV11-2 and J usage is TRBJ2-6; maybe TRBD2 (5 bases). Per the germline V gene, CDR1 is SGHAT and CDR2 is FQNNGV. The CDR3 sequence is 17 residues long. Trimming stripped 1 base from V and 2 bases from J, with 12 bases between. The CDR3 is CASSLVRGSAGANVLTF. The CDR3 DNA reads TGTGCCAGCAGCTTAGTTCGGGGTTCCGCTGGGGCCAACGTCCTGACTTTC.

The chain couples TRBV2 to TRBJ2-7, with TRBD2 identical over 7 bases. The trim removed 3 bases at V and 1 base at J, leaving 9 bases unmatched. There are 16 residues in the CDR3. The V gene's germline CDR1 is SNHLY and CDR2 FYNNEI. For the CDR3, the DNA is TGTGCCAGCAGTGAGGGGAGCGGGATCGAATCCTACGAGCAGTACTTC. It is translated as CASSEGSGIESYEQYF.

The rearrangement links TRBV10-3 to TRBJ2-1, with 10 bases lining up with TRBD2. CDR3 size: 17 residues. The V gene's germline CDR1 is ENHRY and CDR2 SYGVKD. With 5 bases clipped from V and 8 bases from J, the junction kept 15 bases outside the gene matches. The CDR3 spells CAISPAGGPPGFHEQFF. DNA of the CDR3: TGTGCCATCAGTCCAGCGGGGGGGCCCCCCGGGTTCCATGAGCAGTTCTTC.

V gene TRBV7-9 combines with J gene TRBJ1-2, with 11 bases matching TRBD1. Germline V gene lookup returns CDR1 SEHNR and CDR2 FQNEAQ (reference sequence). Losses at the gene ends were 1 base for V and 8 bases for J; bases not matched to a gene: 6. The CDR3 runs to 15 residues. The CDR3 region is CASSLGRTGGEGYTF. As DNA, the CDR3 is TGTGCCAGCAGCTTAGGGAGGACAGGGGGCGAGGGCTACACCTTC. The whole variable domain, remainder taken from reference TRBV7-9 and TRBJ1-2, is DTGVSQNPRHKITKRGQNVTFRCDPISEHNRLYWYRQTLGQGPEFLTYFQNEAQLEKSRLLSDRFSAERPKGSFSTLEIQRTEQGDSAMYLCASSLGRTGGEGYTFGSGTRLTVV.

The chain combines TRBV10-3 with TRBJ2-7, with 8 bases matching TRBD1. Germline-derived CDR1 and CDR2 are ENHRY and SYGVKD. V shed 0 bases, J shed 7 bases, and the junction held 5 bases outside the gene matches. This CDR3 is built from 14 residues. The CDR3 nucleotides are TGTGCCATCAGTGAGTCGACAGGGGTGGAGGAGCAGTACTTC. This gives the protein CAISESTGVEEQYF.

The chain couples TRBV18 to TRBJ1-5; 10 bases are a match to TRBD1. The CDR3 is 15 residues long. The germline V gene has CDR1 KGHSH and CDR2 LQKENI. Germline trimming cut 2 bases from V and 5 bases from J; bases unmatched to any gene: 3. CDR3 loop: CASSPGGQGDQPQHF. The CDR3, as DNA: TGTGCCAGCTCACCAGGCGGACAGGGGGATCAGCCCCAGCATTTT.

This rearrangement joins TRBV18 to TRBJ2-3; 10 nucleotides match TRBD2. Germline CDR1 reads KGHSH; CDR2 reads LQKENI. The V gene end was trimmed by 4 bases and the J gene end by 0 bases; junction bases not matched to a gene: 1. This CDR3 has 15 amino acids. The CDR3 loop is CASSRTSGSTDTQYF. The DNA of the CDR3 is TGTGCCAGCTCACGGACTAGCGGCAGCACAGATACGCAGTATTTT. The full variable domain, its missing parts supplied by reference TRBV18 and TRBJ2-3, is NAGVMQNPRHLVRRRGQEARLRCSPMKGHSHVYWYRQLPEEGLKFMVYLQKENIIDESGMPKERFSAEFPKEGPSILRIQQVVRGDSAAYFCASSRTSGSTDTQYFGPGTRLTVL.

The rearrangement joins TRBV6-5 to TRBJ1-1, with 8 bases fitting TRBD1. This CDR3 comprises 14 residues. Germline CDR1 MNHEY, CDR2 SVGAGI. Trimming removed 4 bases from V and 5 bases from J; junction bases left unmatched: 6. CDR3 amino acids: CASSLSGGRTEAFF. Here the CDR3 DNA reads TGTGCCAGCAGTTTATCAGGGGGCCGGACTGAAGCTTTCTTT.

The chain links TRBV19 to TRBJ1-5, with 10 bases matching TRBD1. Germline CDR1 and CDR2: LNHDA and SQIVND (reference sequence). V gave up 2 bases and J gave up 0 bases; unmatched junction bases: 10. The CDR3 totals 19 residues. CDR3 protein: CASSINRGQGSPSNQPQHF. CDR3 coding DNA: TGTGCCAGTAGTATAAATCGGGGACAGGGGAGCCCTAGCAATCAGCCCCAGCATTTT.

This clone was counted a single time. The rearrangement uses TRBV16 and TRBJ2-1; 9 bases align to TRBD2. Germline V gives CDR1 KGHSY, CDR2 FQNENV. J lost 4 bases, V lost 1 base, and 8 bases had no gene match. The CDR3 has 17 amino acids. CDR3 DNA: TGTGCCAGCAGCCAATTTCTCGAGACTAGCGGATACAATGAGCAGTTCTTC. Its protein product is CASSQFLETSGYNEQFF.

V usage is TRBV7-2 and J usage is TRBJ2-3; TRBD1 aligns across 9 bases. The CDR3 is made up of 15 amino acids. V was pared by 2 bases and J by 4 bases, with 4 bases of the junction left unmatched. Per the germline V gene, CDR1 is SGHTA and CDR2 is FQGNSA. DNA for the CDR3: TGTGCCAGCAGCTTAAACGGGGACAGGGCAGATACGCAGTATTTT. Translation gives CASSLNGDRADTQYF.

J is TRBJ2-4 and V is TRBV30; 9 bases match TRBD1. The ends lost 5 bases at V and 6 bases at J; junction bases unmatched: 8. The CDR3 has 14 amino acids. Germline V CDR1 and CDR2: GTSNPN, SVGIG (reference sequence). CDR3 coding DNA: TGTGCCTGGGCCACCGGGACAGGGTCAAACATTCAGTACTTC. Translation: CAWATGTGSNIQYF.

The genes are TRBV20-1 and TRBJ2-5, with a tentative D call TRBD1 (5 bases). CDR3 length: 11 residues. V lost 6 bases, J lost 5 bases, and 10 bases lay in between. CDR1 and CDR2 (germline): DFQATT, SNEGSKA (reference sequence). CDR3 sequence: CSALTDETQYF. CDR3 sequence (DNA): TGCAGTGCCTTGACAGACGAGACCCAGTACTTC.

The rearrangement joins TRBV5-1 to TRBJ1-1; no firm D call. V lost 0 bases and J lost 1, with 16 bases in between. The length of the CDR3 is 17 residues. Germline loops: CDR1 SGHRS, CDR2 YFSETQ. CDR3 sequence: CASSLGGSWAQNTEAFF. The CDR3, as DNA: TGCGCCAGCAGCTTGGGTGGCAGTTGGGCCCAGAACACTGAAGCTTTCTTT. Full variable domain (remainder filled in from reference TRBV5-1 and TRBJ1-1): KAGVTQTPRYLIKTRGQQVTLSCSPISGHRSVSWYQQTPGQGLQFLFEYFSETQRNKGNFPGRFSGRQFSNSRSEMNVSTLELGDSALYLCASSLGGSWAQNTEAFFGQGTRLTVV.

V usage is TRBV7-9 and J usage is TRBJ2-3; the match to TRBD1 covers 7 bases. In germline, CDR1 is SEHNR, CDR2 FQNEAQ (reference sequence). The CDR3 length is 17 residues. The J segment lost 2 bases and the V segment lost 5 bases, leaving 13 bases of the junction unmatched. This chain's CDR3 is CASSLKGQPPFTDTQYF. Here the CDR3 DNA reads TGTGCCAGCAGCCTAAAGGGACAGCCGCCGTTCACAGATACGCAGTATTTT. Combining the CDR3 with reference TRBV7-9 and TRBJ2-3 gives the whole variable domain DTGVSQNPRHKITKRGQNVTFRCDPISEHNRLYWYRQTLGQGPEFLTYFQNEAQLEKSRLLSDRFSAERPKGSFSTLEIQRTEQGDSAMYLCASSLKGQPPFTDTQYFGPGTRLTVL.

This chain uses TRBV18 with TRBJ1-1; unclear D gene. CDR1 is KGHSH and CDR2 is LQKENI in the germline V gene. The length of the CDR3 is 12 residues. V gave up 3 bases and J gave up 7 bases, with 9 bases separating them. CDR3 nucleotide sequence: TGTGCCAGCTCACCGTTAAGAGGTGAAGCTTTCTTT. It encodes CASSPLRGEAFF. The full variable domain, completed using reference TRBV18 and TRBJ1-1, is NAGVMQNPRHLVRRRGQEARLRCSPMKGHSHVYWYRQLPEEGLKFMVYLQKENIIDESGMPKERFSAEFPKEGPSILRIQQVVRGDSAAYFCASSPLRGEAFFGQGTRLTVV.

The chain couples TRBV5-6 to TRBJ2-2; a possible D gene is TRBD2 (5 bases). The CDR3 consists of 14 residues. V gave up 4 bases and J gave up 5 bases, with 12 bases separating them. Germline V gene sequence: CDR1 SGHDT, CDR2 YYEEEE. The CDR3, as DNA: TGTGCCAGCAGCCCTCAAGCGGCGACCGGGGAGCTGTTTTTT. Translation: CASSPQAATGELFF.